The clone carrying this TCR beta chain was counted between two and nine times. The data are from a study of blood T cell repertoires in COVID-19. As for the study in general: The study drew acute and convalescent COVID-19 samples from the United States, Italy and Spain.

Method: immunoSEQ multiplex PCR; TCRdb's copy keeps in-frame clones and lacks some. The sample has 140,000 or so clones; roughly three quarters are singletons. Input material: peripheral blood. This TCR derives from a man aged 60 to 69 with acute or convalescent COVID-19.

The CDR3 bases are TGTGCCACCAGTGAGCCCGGACAGGGGGCGGGACAAGAGACCCAGTACTTC. Protein sequence: CATSEPGQGAGQETQYF. This chain links TRBV24-1 with TRBJ2-5; TRBD1 matches 11 bases. The CDR3 is 17 residues long. CDR1 is KGHDR and CDR2 is SFDVKD in the germline V gene. With V trimmed by 4 bases and J by 2 bases, 8 bases remained unmatched.